These T cell receptor beta chains were read from a single sample in a study of technical replicates of blood from several donors. Data came from immunoSEQ multiplex PCR; TCRdb stores just in-frame clones and leaves some out. The top ten clones hold roughly 0.4% of a sample with about 81,000 clones, nearly 97% of them seen once. The source material was T cells isolated from PBMCs. The receptor set was obtained from a human donor in good health. Both conserved end residues are part of each CDR3. Size tells how often a clone was seen (once, few, many) or the class of an expanded clone, and some rows leave it out.

clone size | V gene | CDR3 protein
NA | TRBV7-2 | CASSFLGQGFYEQYF
NA | TRBV5-6 | CASSLSRTASSGNTIYF
once | TRBV7-8 | CASSSSPANSNQPQHF
NA | TRBV7-3 | CASSLMGGSITYNEQFF
NA | TRBV4-2 | CASSGDSENTEAFF
NA | TRBV29-1 | CSAPWGPGNTEAFF
NA | TRBV10-3 | CAISEHRDRGDEQYF
NA | TRBV10-1 | CASSDWREGAGELFF
NA | TRBV9 | CASSVKNRGDTQYF
NA | TRBV10-2 | CASRYGATGDTEAFF
NA | TRBV2 | CASRQEDYGYTF
few | TRBV6-1 | CASSGSPNQPQHF
NA | TRBV10-1 | CASSESGLAPSDTQYF
NA | TRBV4-3 | CASSQFFRDTNYGYTF
NA | TRBV7-9 | CASSWTGGSGYTF
NA | TRBV5-6 | CASSPQTTGSTEAFF
NA | TRBV5-6 | CASSFLTGEGAFF
NA | TRBV7-2 | CASSPFDRDTEAFF
NA | TRBV7-6 | CASSLAKDRMNTEAFF
NA | TRBV7-6 | CASGRTSYEQYF
NA | TRBV19 | CASSRDRDTYEQYF
NA | TRBV7-9 | CASSLASGSSYEQYF
NA | TRBV6-1 | CASSEYMGQGADEAFF
NA | TRBV19 | CASSYSLNTEAFF
NA | TRBV6-1 | CASSEAQERRYF
NA | TRBV5-6 | CASSFWDRENTEAFF
NA | TRBV28 | CASSGPGQGYEQYF
NA | TRBV23-1 | CASTAGGLEAFF
once | TRBV18 | CASSPGRGSEQYF
NA | TRBV10-3 | CAISESNRNTEAFF
few | TRBV7-2 | CASMRRGFGTEAFF
NA | TRBV5-4 | CASSSSGQGTYEQYF
once | TRBV7-8 | CASSLAGVSTSGANVLTF
NA | TRBV7-9 | CASSLLTGATDTQYF
NA | TRBV28 | CASTPSGRGTDTQYF
NA | TRBV29-1 | CSVPGKGVWPDTQYF
NA | TRBV10-1 | CASSDQLTQTDTQYF
NA | TRBV28 | CASTPLGGADYGYTF
NA | TRBV7-9 | CASSLVGGSDEQFF
few | TRBV19 | CASSRQSPEAFF
NA | TRBV6-5 | CASSYLSGRGTDTQYF
NA | TRBV5-1 | CASSYDRAESVGYTF
once | TRBV12-2 | CASRLVPSGRLDTQYF
NA | TRBV13 | CASSLGLTGGQETQYF
NA | TRBV5-5 | CASSAGDTEAFF
NA | TRBV20-1 | CSASRTGPQFF
few | TRBV6-5 | CASSPGSYREAFF
once | TRBV2 | CAMGPSNGYTF
NA | TRBV11-3 | CASNGREGEPTGELFF
NA | TRBV5-1 | CASSALNPGQGTSGSYEQYF
NA | TRBV4-1 | CAISLGLASNEQFF